Sequencing of this T cell receptor (beta chain) was carried out in a study of cytomegalovirus exposure and HLA in healthy donors. Study outcomes and limitations: What was likely a sequencing artifact was a cluster of highly shared sequence variants. Segments of the TCR beta V type were, in most cases, productive about 90% or about 30% of the time in an earlier analysis.

As for this clone: Its antigen is not identified. The junction shows a germline mismatch at one end, possibly a read error.

Primers: 60 Vbeta forward and 13 Jbeta reverse. Profiled with immunoSEQ multiplex PCR; TCRdb holds only in-frame clones, not every one. The sample consists of about 90,000 clones, over 50% of them appearing once. Healthy bone marrow donors made up the donor group. CDR3 length: 17 amino acids. CDR1 and CDR2 (germline): SGHRS, YFSETQ. This chain links TRBV5-1 with TRBJ2-1; 13 nucleotides line up with TRBD2. The origin of this receptor is a man aged 25 to 45 in good health and CMV-seronegative. Sequencing was done on a sample of PBMCs. DNA for the CDR3: TGCGTCAGCAGCTTGGCCACGGGACTAGCGGGGACCAATGAGCAGTTCTTC. Encoded protein: CVSSLATGLAGTNEQFF.